The source of this T cell receptor (beta chain) is a study of T cells in Graves' hyperthyroidism and ophthalmopathy. A Clinical Activity Score of at least 3, a NOSPECS grade of at least 4 and a duration under 3 months were recorded in the ophthalmopathy patients. RNA transcripts served as the template for amplifying TCR beta CDR3 regions. When the TCR CDR3 underwent first-round RT-PCR, the HTBI primer set was used. In TCRdb, the multiplex PCR reads were re-called with MiXCR into one record per CDR3 protein. The table shows about 300,000 distinct CDR3 sequences, with around a fifth occurring only once. Trimming removed 11 bases at V and 6 bases at J, with 14 bases between. There are 11 residues in the CDR3. Germline V gives CDR1 SNHLY, CDR2 FYNNEI. This clonotype was counted many times.

The sequenced sample was blood. V is TRBV2 and J is TRBJ2-7, with a possible D match to TRBD1 (6 bases). This TCR derives from a man between 50 and 59 years old with Graves' ophthalmopathy. The DNA for the CDR3 is TGTGCCGACTCACAGGGCGGCGAGCAGTACTTC. It codes for CADSQGGEQYF.